This T cell receptor (beta chain) stems from a study of blood T cell repertoires in COVID-19. Study-wide context: Sample material is recorded as cDNA or gDNA derived from T cells, B-cell-depleted T cells, or PBMCs.

Original data processing: Amplification of reference gene primers was used by the study to estimate nucleated cell counts. Method: immunoSEQ multiplex PCR; TCRdb's copy keeps in-frame clones and lacks some. For V, J and clone size, that table is used; D and trimming come from the DNA. The sample yields about 120,000 clones, 75% to 85% seen once. V lost 2 bases to trimming and J lost 5 bases, with 13 bases between them. The V gene's germline CDR1 is MNHEY and CDR2 SVGAGI. The CDR3 is 14 residues long. This sequence originates from a human donor in a cohort sampled during active COVID-19. Source material: peripheral blood. The chain has TRBV6-5 and TRBJ2-7, with D possibly TRBD2 on 5 matching bases. The CDR3 region has the DNA TGTGCCAGCAGTTACGGACGGCAGAGGGACGAGCAGTACTTC. Its protein is CASSYGRQRDEQYF.